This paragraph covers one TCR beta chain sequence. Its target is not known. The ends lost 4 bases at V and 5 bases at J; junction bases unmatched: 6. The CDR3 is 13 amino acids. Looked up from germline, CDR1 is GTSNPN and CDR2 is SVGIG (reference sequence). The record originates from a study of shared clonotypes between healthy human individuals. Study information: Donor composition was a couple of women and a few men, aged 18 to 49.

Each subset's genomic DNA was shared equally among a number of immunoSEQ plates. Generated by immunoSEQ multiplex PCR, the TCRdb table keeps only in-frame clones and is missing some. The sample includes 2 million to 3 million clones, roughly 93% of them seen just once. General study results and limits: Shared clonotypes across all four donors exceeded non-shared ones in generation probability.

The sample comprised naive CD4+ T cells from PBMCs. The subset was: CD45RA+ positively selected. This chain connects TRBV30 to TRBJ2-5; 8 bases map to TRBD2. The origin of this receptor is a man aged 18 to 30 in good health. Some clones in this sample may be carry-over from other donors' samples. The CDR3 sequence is CAWTSGRPETQYF. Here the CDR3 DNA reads TGTGCCTGGACTAGCGGGCGGCCGGAGACCCAGTACTTC. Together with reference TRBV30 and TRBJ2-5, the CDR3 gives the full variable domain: SQTIHQWPATLVQPVGSPLSLECTVEGTSNPNLYWYRQAAGRGLQLLFYSVGIGQISSEVPQNLSASRPQDRQFILSSKKLLLSDSGFYLCAWTSGRPETQYFGPGTRLLVL.